This passage covers 17 T cell receptor beta chains from one sample sequenced in a study of cytomegalovirus exposure and HLA in healthy donors. PCR was performed using 60 Vbeta and 13 Jbeta primers. Repertoires were generated with immunoSEQ multiplex PCR, while TCRdb's copy carries only in-frame clones and drops some. Of 150,000 to 200,000 clones detected, around 79% appear once; the ten largest clones hold 1.6%. Material: PBMCs. The receptors originated from a woman aged 50 to 60 in good health and CMV-seronegative.

The chain is built from TRBV7-2 and TRBJ1-3; 9 positions match TRBD1. V lost 4 bases to trimming and J lost 6 bases; unmatched junction nucleotides: 16. Per germline, CDR1 SGHTA and CDR2 FQGNSA. This CDR3 region has 18 residues. CDR3 DNA sequence: TGTGCCAGCAGCTCCCCTACCGGGACAGGGTCGTTTGCAAACACCATATATTTT. It yields the protein CASSSPTGTGSFANTIYF.

The chain joins TRBV5-1 to TRBJ1-1; D might be TRBD1 (6 bases). This CDR3 has 15 amino acids. The V and J ends lost 2 bases and 1 base respectively, with 12 bases between them. In germline, CDR1 is SGHRS, CDR2 YFSETQ. The CDR3 coding sequence is TGCGCCAGCAGCTTTCCCACAGGGCAGAACACTGAAGCTTTCTTT. This gives the protein CASSFPTGQNTEAFF.

The chain uses TRBV7-2 and TRBJ1-5, with 8 bases fitting TRBD1. The CDR3 loop spans 13 amino acids. V was pared by 5 bases and J by 4 bases, with 1 base of the junction left unmatched. The germline gives CDR1 SGHTA, CDR2 FQGNSA. The chain's CDR3 is CASSGQGNQPQHF. The CDR3 DNA sequence: TGTGCCAGCAGCGGACAGGGAAATCAGCCCCAGCATTTT.

The chain uses TRBV6-5 and TRBJ2-3; maybe TRBD1 (6 bases). The CDR3 sequence is 14 residues long. Trimming stripped 6 bases from V and 2 bases from J, with 12 bases between. Germline CDR1 and CDR2: MNHEY and SVGAGI. The chain's CDR3 is CASRAGDVTDTQYF. CDR3 sequence (DNA): TGTGCCAGCAGGGCAGGGGATGTCACAGATACGCAGTATTTT.

This clone was observed a single time. The chain uses TRBV7-2 and TRBJ2-3; 7 bases are a match to TRBD2. Looked up from germline, CDR1 is SGHTA and CDR2 is FQGNSA. V shed 1 base and J 3 bases; nucleotides not matched to a gene: 7. There are 16 residues in the CDR3. This CDR3 reads CASSLGGGRGTDTQYF. The CDR3 bases are TGTGCCAGCAGCTTAGGTGGCGGGAGAGGAACAGATACGCAGTATTTT.

The chain joins TRBV14 to TRBJ2-7; 8 bases are shared with TRBD2. CDR1 and CDR2 from the germline V gene are SGHDN and FVKESK. The J segment lost 3 bases and the V segment lost 5 bases, leaving 0 bases of the junction unmatched. There are 12 residues in the CDR3. The CDR3 reads CASSGTSYEQYF. The CDR3 nucleotides read TGTGCCAGCAGCGGGACTAGCTACGAGCAGTACTTC.

The chain recombines TRBV5-1 with TRBJ2-2; 10 bases align to TRBD2. Germline V gene data show CDR1 as SGHRS and CDR2 as YFSETQ. CDR3 length: 16 amino acids. V gave up 2 bases and J gave up 1 base; unmatched junction bases: 2. Here the CDR3 DNA reads TGCGCCAGCAGCTTTATAGCGGGGGGGAACACCGGGGAGCTGTTTTTT. This sequence encodes CASSFIAGGNTGELFF. The full variable domain, completed using reference TRBV5-1 and TRBJ2-2, is KAGVTQTPRYLIKTRGQQVTLSCSPISGHRSVSWYQQTPGQGLQFLFEYFSETQRNKGNFPGRFSGRQFSNSRSEMNVSTLELGDSALYLCASSFIAGGNTGELFFGEGSRLTVL.

This clone was seen a few times. Other nucleotide sequences in the sample specify the same CDR3. CDR3 in amino acids: CASSLDRSSYEQYF. DNA for the CDR3: TGTGCCAGCAGCCTGGACCGCAGCTCCTACGAGCAGTACTTC. The J gene is TRBJ2-7, the V gene TRBV5-4, with unresolved D. The V and J ends lost 4 bases and 0 bases respectively, with 11 bases between them. The CDR3 has 14 amino acids. CDR1 SGHNT and CDR2 YYREEE come from the germline V gene (reference sequence).

The chain couples TRBV11-2 to TRBJ2-5; 7 nucleotides line up with TRBD2. The V gene end was trimmed by 3 bases and the J gene end by 4 bases; junction bases not matched to a gene: 5. CDR1 SGHAT and CDR2 FQNNGV come from the germline V gene. The CDR3 length is 14 residues. The CDR3 region is CASSFRLASETQYF. The CDR3 bases are TGTGCCAGCAGCTTTCGACTAGCATCAGAGACCCAGTACTTC.

The gene calls are TRBV5-6 and TRBJ1-2, with TRBD1 matching 8 bases. The CDR3 has 16 residues. Losses at the gene ends were 0 bases for V and 8 bases for J; bases not matched to a gene: 12. Germline V gene sequence: CDR1 SGHDT, CDR2 YYEEEE. CDR3 sequence reads: CASSLELGQAFEGYTF. The CDR3 nucleotides are TGTGCCAGCAGCTTGGAGCTGGGACAGGCATTTGAGGGCTACACCTTC. Supplemented by reference TRBV5-6 and TRBJ1-2, the full variable domain reads DAGVTQSPTHLIKTRGQQVTLRCSPKSGHDTVSWYQQALGQGPQFIFQYYEEEERQRGNFPDRFSGHQFPNYSSELNVNALLLGDSALYLCASSLELGQAFEGYTFGSGTRLTVV.

The V and J genes are TRBV5-1 and TRBJ1-4; 7 positions agree with TRBD1. In germline, CDR1 is SGHRS, CDR2 YFSETQ. The CDR3 sequence is 15 residues long. With V trimmed by 2 bases and J by 2 bases, 3 bases remained unmatched. The CDR3 region is CASSLNRGTNEKLFF. CDR3 DNA sequence: TGCGCCAGCAGCTTAAACAGGGGTACTAATGAAAAACTGTTTTTT.

The chain joins TRBV5-8 to TRBJ2-1; 9 nucleotides match TRBD1. The CDR3 has 15 residues. V shed 2 bases and J 4 bases; nucleotides not matched to a gene: 4. The germline CDR1 and CDR2 sequences are SGHTS and YDEGEE. The CDR3 DNA reads as TGTGCCAGCAGCTTCGGACAGGGGAGATACAATGAGCAGTTCTTC. Translation: CASSFGQGRYNEQFF.

The CDR3 region is CASSFAGDRGLGYTF. The CDR3 region has the DNA TGTGCCAGCAGTTTTGCCGGGGACAGGGGGCTTGGCTACACCTTC. The chain has TRBV7-2 and TRBJ1-2, with 12 bases that match TRBD1. The CDR3 length is 15 residues. Losses at the gene ends were 6 bases for V and 7 bases for J; bases not matched to a gene: 9. Germline V CDR1 and CDR2: SGHTA, FQGNSA.

The rearrangement joins TRBV7-2 to TRBJ2-3; D unclear. With 1 base removed from V and 2 bases from J, the gap between germline ends came to 7 bases. Germline V CDR1 and CDR2: SGHTA, FQGNSA. This CDR3 has 14 residues. DNA for the CDR3: TGTGCCAGCAGCTTAGACTACTACACAGATACGCAGTATTTT. This encodes CASSLDYYTDTQYF.

The chain recombines TRBV7-2 with TRBJ2-3, with 12 bases identical to TRBD2. The V segment lost 3 bases and the J segment 2 bases; nucleotides outside the gene matches: 3. Looked up from germline, CDR1 is SGHTA and CDR2 is FQGNSA. The CDR3 totals 16 residues. The CDR3 DNA reads TGTGCCAGCAGCTTGGGACTAGCGGGTTACACAGATACGCAGTATTTT. Translating it yields CASSLGLAGYTDTQYF.

The gene calls are TRBV28 and TRBJ1-2; no firm D call. Per the germline V gene, CDR1 is MDHEN and CDR2 is SYDVKM. V lost 6 bases, J lost 4 bases, and 15 bases lay in between. The CDR3 contains 14 residues. CDR3 nucleotides: TGTGCCAGCAGCCGCCGAGAGAGTCTCTATGGCTACACCTTC. Translation gives CASSRRESLYGYTF.

As regards this clone: Other DNA sequences of this sample code for an identical CDR3. This rearrangement joins TRBV27 to TRBJ1-1; D remains unclear. Germline V gives CDR1 MNHEY, CDR2 SMNVEV (reference sequence). Trimming left V 5 bases short and J 8 bases short, with 9 bases between. This CDR3 has 11 amino acids. The CDR3 nucleotides read TGTGCCAGCAGTCTCGGGTCCGAAGCTTTCTTT. This gives the protein CASSLGSEAFF.